This TCR beta chain is from a study of cytotoxic CD8 clonotypes in ibrutinib-treated CLL. About the study: Response samples were taken after a median around eleven months of treatment, range 6 to 36.

Remarks on this clone: As yet, its antigen is unknown.

Study-wide findings and caveats: Higher circulating CD8+ T-cell counts strongly accompanied higher baseline clonality, above age-matched healthy donors. Elevated clonality accompanied ibrutinib response, with a return toward baseline values at progression.

The V gene lost 3 bases and the J gene lost 4 bases, with 6 bases spanning the gap. Germline CDR1 PRHDT, CDR2 FYEKMQ (reference sequence). The CDR3 has 12 residues. Produced via immunoSEQ multiplex PCR; TCRdb's table is partial and in-frame only. In the table there are 60,000 to 75,000 clones, 90% of which are singletons. This receptor was identified in a human donor with chronic lymphocytic leukemia. The starting material was PBMCs, obtained after 12 months of ibrutinib treatment. This rearrangement joins TRBV13 to TRBJ1-1; D is possibly TRBD1 (6 bases). The CDR3, as DNA: TGTGCCAGCAGCTTCAGGGGCACTGAAGCTTTCTTT. Translated, it gives CASSFRGTEAFF.